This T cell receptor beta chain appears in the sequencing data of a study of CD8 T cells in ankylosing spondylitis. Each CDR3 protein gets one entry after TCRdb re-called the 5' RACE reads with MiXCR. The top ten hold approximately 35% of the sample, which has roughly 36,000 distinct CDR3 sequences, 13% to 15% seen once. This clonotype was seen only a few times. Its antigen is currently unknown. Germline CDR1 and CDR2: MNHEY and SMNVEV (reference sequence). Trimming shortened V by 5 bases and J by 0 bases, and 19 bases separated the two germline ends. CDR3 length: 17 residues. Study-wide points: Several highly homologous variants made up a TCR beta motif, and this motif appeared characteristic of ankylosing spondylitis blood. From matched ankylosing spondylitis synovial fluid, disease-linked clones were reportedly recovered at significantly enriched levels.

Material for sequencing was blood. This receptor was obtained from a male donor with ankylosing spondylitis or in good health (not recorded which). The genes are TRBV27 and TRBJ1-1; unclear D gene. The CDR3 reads CASSPVGIEGVNTEAFF. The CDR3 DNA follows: TGTGCCAGCAGTCCGGTCGGCATTGAGGGTGTGAACACTGAAGCTTTCTTT.